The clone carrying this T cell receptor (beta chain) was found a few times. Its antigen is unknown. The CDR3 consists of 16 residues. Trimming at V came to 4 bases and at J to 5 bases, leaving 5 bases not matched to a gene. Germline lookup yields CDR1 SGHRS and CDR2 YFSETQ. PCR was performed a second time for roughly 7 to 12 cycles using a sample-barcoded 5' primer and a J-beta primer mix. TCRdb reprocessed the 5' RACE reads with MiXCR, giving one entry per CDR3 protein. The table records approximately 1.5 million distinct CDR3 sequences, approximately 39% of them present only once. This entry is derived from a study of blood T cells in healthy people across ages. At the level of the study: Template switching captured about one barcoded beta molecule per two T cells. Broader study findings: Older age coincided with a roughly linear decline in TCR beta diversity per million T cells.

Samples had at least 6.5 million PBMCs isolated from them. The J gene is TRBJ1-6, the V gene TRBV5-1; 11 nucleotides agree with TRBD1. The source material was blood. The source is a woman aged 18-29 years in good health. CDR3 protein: CASSTRDRGNNSPLHF. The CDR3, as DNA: TGCGCCAGCAGCACGCGGGACAGGGGGAATAATTCACCCCTCCACTTT.